This T cell receptor (beta chain) emerged from a study of cytotoxic CD8 clonotypes in ibrutinib-treated CLL. Looking at the study overall: Collecting the response samples happened after a median 12 months of treatment, with a range of 6 to 36. Samples showed on average roughly 250,000 productive templates and 80,000 to 100,000 productive rearrangements.

Overall study findings and caveats: There were few public clonotypes, and on treatment they contracted or stayed stable.

V was trimmed by 3 bases and J by 1 base, leaving 13 bases between them. Per germline, CDR1 SGHRS and CDR2 YFSETQ. The CDR3 loop spans 15 amino acids. Researchers set a sequencing depth target of 1 in 200,000 to 1 in 1 million T cells. The method was immunoSEQ multiplex PCR; TCRdb's version includes in-frame clones alone and lacks a portion of them. The sample carries under 9,500 clones, about 70% recorded once. Details on this clone: Its antigen remains unknown.

The sequencing used PBMCs, collected before ibrutinib treatment. The chain recombines TRBV5-1 with TRBJ1-1, with D unresolved. The TCR originated in a human donor with chronic lymphocytic leukemia. DNA for the CDR3: TGCGCCAGCAGCTCACTTGGCACCTCGAACACTGAAGCTTTCTTT. Encoded protein: CASSSLGTSNTEAFF. The variable domain in full, completed from reference TRBV5-1 and TRBJ1-1, reads KAGVTQTPRYLIKTRGQQVTLSCSPISGHRSVSWYQQTPGQGLQFLFEYFSETQRNKGNFPGRFSGRQFSNSRSEMNVSTLELGDSALYLCASSSLGTSNTEAFFGQGTRLTVV.